The source of this T cell receptor (beta chain) is a study of blood T cell repertoires in COVID-19. Turning to the study itself: The United States, Italy and Spain were the sources of the acute and convalescent COVID-19 samples.

This CDR3 region has 14 residues. Between the trimmed V and J ends, which lost 3 bases and 10 bases, there was a span of 18 bases. Germline V CDR1 and CDR2: LNHDA, SQIVND (reference sequence). Original data processing: Counts of nucleated cells, estimated from reference gene primer amplification, were obtained. The assay was immunoSEQ multiplex PCR, and TCRdb's table has in-frame clones only and misses some. D and trimming were read from the DNA, whereas the V and J calls and clone size are those reported in that table. The sample contains some 56,000 clones, over 75% of which appear only once. This receptor was identified in a man aged 60 to 75 with acute or convalescent COVID-19. The V gene is TRBV19, the J gene TRBJ1-1; D possibly corresponds to TRBD1 (5 bases). The sample was peripheral blood. DNA of the CDR3: TGTGCCAGTAGTATGGCACAGGAATATGTGGCAGCTTTCTTT. It codes for CASSMAQEYVAAFF.